Following are 23 T cell receptor beta chains from one sample sequenced in a study of T cell repertoires in cytomegalovirus infection. TCRdb re-called the reads through MiXCR, storing one row per CDR3 protein. This sample has about 740,000 distinct CDR3 sequences, with around 35% found just once. These receptors have no identified antigens. The sequencing here drew on cultured PBMCs, taken from culture after CMV antigen stimulation. The receptors derive from a human donor in good health (CMV status not recorded). Some clones in this sample may be carry-over from other donors' samples.

This clonotype has ten or more counts. The chain couples TRBV7-2 to TRBJ1-5; TRBD1 matches 7 bases. The CDR3 covers 14 residues. Germline V gives CDR1 SGHTA, CDR2 FQGNSA. V dropped 6 bases and J dropped 3; count of bases not matched to a gene: 5. CDR3: CASRPTGNNQPQHF. The DNA for the CDR3 is TGTGCCAGCAGGCCGACAGGGAACAATCAGCCCCAGCATTTT.

The chain has TRBV2 and TRBJ2-3; 7 bases are a match to TRBD2. V trimming: 4 bases; J trimming: 0 bases; junction bases outside the gene matches: 7. Germline-derived CDR1 and CDR2 are SNHLY and FYNNEI. This CDR3 has 16 residues. The CDR3 coding sequence is TGTGCCAGCAGTGCGACTAGCCCCCAAAGCACAGATACGCAGTATTTT. Its translation: CASSATSPQSTDTQYF. Complete variable domain (other parts from reference TRBV2 and TRBJ2-3): EPEVTQTPSHQVTQMGQEVILRCVPISNHLYFYWYRQILGQKVEFLVSFYNNEISEKSEIFDDQFSVERPDGSNFTLKIRSTKLEDSAMYFCASSATSPQSTDTQYFGPGTRLTVL.

The gene calls are TRBV6-1 and TRBJ2-1, with 10 bases matching TRBD2. CDR3 length: 17 amino acids. The germline V gene encodes CDR1 MNHNS and CDR2 SASEGT. V trimming: 5 bases; J trimming: 0 bases; junction bases outside the gene matches: 7. CDR3 region: CASSSLAGADSYNEQFF. In DNA, the CDR3 is TGTGCCAGCAGTTCCCTAGCGGGGGCGGACTCCTACAATGAGCAGTTCTTC.

This clonotype was seen a few times. The chain combines TRBV7-8 with TRBJ2-1; D is undetermined. The CDR3 is 16 residues long. Between the trimmed V and J ends, which lost 1 base and 2 bases, there was a span of 12 bases. The V gene's germline CDR1 is SGHVS and CDR2 FQNEAQ. CDR3 sequence reads: CASSLEETTAYNEQFF. The CDR3 DNA reads as TGTGCCAGCAGCTTAGAAGAGACAACAGCCTACAATGAGCAGTTCTTC.

This clonotype has a handful of counts. The rearrangement uses TRBV7-2 and TRBJ2-1, with 10 bases lining up with TRBD2. CDR1 is SGHTA and CDR2 is FQGNSA in the germline V gene. The CDR3 totals 14 residues. The V and J ends lost 5 bases and 6 bases, in that order; junction bases with no gene match: 4. The CDR3 sequence is CASSLLAGANEQFF. The DNA of the CDR3 is TGTGCCAGCAGCCTTCTAGCGGGAGCCAATGAGCAGTTCTTC.

The chain links TRBV5-4 to TRBJ1-1; D is unresolved. V lost 2 bases, J lost 6 bases, and 11 bases lay in between. Germline V CDR1 and CDR2: SGHNT, YYREEE (reference sequence). This CDR3 is 13 amino acids long. DNA of the CDR3: TGTGCCAGCAGCTTCCCGCCCGACGCTGAAGCTTTCTTT. Protein sequence: CASSFPPDAEAFF.

In this sample, this clonotype turned up a few times. The rearrangement uses TRBV7-9 and TRBJ2-6, with a possible D match to TRBD2 (5 bases). Germline V gene lookup returns CDR1 SEHNR and CDR2 FQNEAQ (reference sequence). The CDR3 length is 12 residues. Trimming stripped 6 bases from V and 6 bases from J, with 6 bases between. For the CDR3, the DNA is TGTGCCAGCAGACTAGAGGCCAACGTCCTGACTTTC. It codes for CASRLEANVLTF.

This clonotype was counted many times. CDR3 sequence reads: CASSLSGGRPGQPQHF. DNA for the CDR3: TGTGCCAGCAGCTTATCAGGGGGCAGGCCCGGTCAGCCCCAGCATTTT. The chain links TRBV7-2 to TRBJ1-5, with 8 positions matching TRBD1. Per the germline V gene, CDR1 is SGHTA and CDR2 is FQGNSA. Trimming removed 2 bases from V and 6 bases from J; junction bases left unmatched: 9. This CDR3 region has 16 residues.

This clonotype appeared a few times. The chain links TRBV10-3 to TRBJ1-3, with 7 bases that match TRBD1. The CDR3 loop spans 15 amino acids. Germline assignment: CDR1 ENHRY and CDR2 SYGVKD. The J segment lost 0 bases and the V segment lost 6 bases, leaving 5 bases of the junction unmatched. This CDR3 is CAISVQGYSGNTIYF. CDR3 DNA sequence: TGTGCCATCAGCGTACAGGGGTACTCTGGAAACACCATATATTTT.

There are a few counts of this clonotype. CDR3 sequence: CASSIRAGEETQYF. Written as DNA, the CDR3 is TGTGCCAGCAGCATCCGAGCGGGAGAGGAGACCCAGTACTTC. V is TRBV7-2 and J is TRBJ2-5, with 8 bases identical to TRBD2. CDR1 is SGHTA, CDR2 FQGNSA, per germline. Trimming cost V 5 bases and J 5 bases; bases outside gene matches: 7. The CDR3 has 14 residues.

This clonotype was found once. DNA of the CDR3: TGTGCCAGTAGTATGCGGCAGGGGAATCAGCCCCAGCATTTT. It specifies CASSMRQGNQPQHF. The V and J genes are TRBV19 and TRBJ1-5; D is possibly TRBD1 (6 bases). Trimming cost V 3 bases and J 4 bases, with 10 bases left between them. Germline values: CDR1 LNHDA, CDR2 SQIVND (reference sequence). The CDR3 has 14 amino acids.

This clonotype was detected only once. The V and J genes are TRBV30 and TRBJ2-1, with D perhaps TRBD1 (5 bases). This CDR3 is 13 amino acids long. The germline V gene encodes CDR1 GTSNPN and CDR2 SVGIG (reference sequence). Trimming cost V 2 bases and J 0 bases, with 5 bases left between them. The CDR3 loop reads CAWSQGSYNEQFF. The CDR3 nucleotides read TGTGCCTGGAGTCAGGGCTCCTACAATGAGCAGTTCTTC.

This clonotype was recorded a few times. V is TRBV3-1 and J is TRBJ2-3; 14 nucleotides match TRBD2. The V gene's germline CDR1 is LGHDT and CDR2 YNNKEL (reference sequence). After removal of 4 bases from V and 2 bases from J, the junction contained 20 bases not matched to a gene. The CDR3 contains 22 residues. CDR3 in amino acids: CASSLTPGLAGEQVHITDTQYF. The DNA for the CDR3 is TGTGCCAGCAGCCTTACCCCGGGACTAGCGGGAGAACAGGTCCATATCACAGATACGCAGTATTTT.

This clonotype was seen a handful of times. The chain joins TRBV11-2 to TRBJ2-3; TRBD2 is a possible D gene (6 bases). The CDR3 spans 14 residues. Germline V gene sequence: CDR1 SGHAT, CDR2 FQNNGV. V lost 4 bases, J lost 3 bases, and 11 bases lay in between. CDR3 sequence (DNA): TGTGCCAGCAGCTCCCACGGAGGGACAGATACGCAGTATTTT. Amino acid sequence: CASSSHGGTDTQYF.

This clonotype was recorded a few times. This CDR3 reads CASSLRPRRTEAFF. CDR3 sequence (DNA): TGTGCCAGCAGTTTACGCCCCCGGAGGACTGAAGCTTTCTTT. The chain employs TRBV27 and TRBJ1-1; D gene unclear. V was pared by 2 bases and J by 5 bases, with 12 bases between. Germline lookup yields CDR1 MNHEY and CDR2 SMNVEV (reference sequence). The CDR3 has 14 amino acids.

Only a few counts were recorded for this clonotype. J is TRBJ2-6 and V is TRBV7-9, with D unresolved. CDR3 length: 16 amino acids. CDR1 is SEHNR and CDR2 is FQNEAQ in the germline V gene (reference sequence). The V end was cut by 0 bases, the J end by 4 bases, with 10 bases between. In DNA form, the CDR3 reads TGTGCCAGCAGCTTAGCTAGGGTGGCCGGGGCCAACGTCCTGACTTTC. This encodes CASSLARVAGANVLTF.

This clonotype was observed many times. CDR3 DNA sequence: TGTGCCGCTGGGATTAACCGGAACACTGAAGCTTTCTTT. Its translation is CAAGINRNTEAFF. The gene calls are TRBV7-2 and TRBJ1-1, with unresolved D. The ends were cut back, 11 bases at V and 1 base at J, with 14 bases in the middle. Looked up from germline, CDR1 is SGHTA and CDR2 is FQGNSA. The CDR3 is 13 amino acids.

The V and J genes are TRBV6-1 and TRBJ1-3, with D possibly TRBD1 on 5 matching bases. Trimming took off 10 bases at V and 4 bases at J, with 14 bases between the two ends. CDR1 and CDR2 (germline): MNHNS, SASEGT. The CDR3 is made up of 13 amino acids. For the CDR3, the DNA is TGTGCCACCATAGGTCAGGGAGGAAACACCATATATTTT. This translates into CATIGQGGNTIYF.

Worth noting for this clonotype: Likely a read error: the CDR3 ends without its conserved phenylalanine or tryptophan. The chain uses TRBV7-2 and TRBJ2-3, with 8 bases identical to TRBD1. The V gene end was trimmed by 6 bases and the J gene end by 2 bases; junction bases not matched to a gene: 4. Germline CDR1 SGHTA, CDR2 FQGNSA. This CDR3 is 14 amino acids long. In DNA form, the CDR3 reads TGTGCCAGCAGAGGACAGGGCCTCACAGATACGCAGTATTAT. It is translated as CASRGQGLTDTQYY.

The rearrangement joins TRBV15 to TRBJ2-3; the match to TRBD1 covers 9 bases. Germline CDR1 LNHNV, CDR2 YYDKDF (reference sequence). The CDR3 covers 16 residues. V lost 5 bases, J lost 1 base, and 7 bases stayed unmatched. The chain's CDR3 is CATSASGTGRTDTQYF. The CDR3 region has the DNA TGTGCCACCAGCGCCTCCGGGACAGGGCGCACAGATACGCAGTATTTT.

This clonotype was counted many times. This rearrangement joins TRBV7-2 to TRBJ1-4; no definite D call. Germline V gives CDR1 SGHTA, CDR2 FQGNSA. The ends were cut back, 2 bases at V and 8 bases at J, with 6 bases in the middle. The CDR3 has 12 residues. For the CDR3, the DNA is TGTGCCAGCAGCTTACTCTCGGAAAAACTGTTTTTT. Its translation is CASSLLSEKLFF.

The V and J genes are TRBV29-1 and TRBJ1-4; D is undetermined. This CDR3 is 12 amino acids long. In germline, CDR1 is SQVTM, CDR2 ANQGSEA. V dropped 7 bases and J dropped 0 bases, with 6 bases sitting between them. CDR3 DNA sequence: TGCAGCGCCACAGCAACTAATGAAAAACTGTTTTTT. It encodes CSATATNEKLFF.

The CDR3 loop is CASSTPQSSYNEQFF. The CDR3 DNA sequence: TGTGCCAGCAGCACCCCTCAGAGCTCCTACAATGAGCAGTTCTTC. The gene calls are TRBV11-2 and TRBJ2-1; unclear D gene. CDR3 size: 15 residues. Trimming took 5 bases from V and 0 from J, leaving 11 bases between them. From germline, CDR1 is SGHAT and CDR2 FQNNGV.